The rows below give T cell receptor beta chains drawn from one sample of a study of blood T cells in healthy people across ages. TCRdb reanalysed the 5' RACE reads using MiXCR and keeps one entry per CDR3 protein. The table has 1.5 million to 2 million distinct CDR3 sequences, approximately 40% seen once. The sequenced material came from blood. The receptors shown here come from a human donor in good health. Each CDR3 is given with its conserved first and last residue. The order of the fields is J gene, D gene, clone size, V gene, CDR3 length, CDR3 DNA, CDR3 protein. The D gene is left open where the match is weak. Clone size, where shown, is once, few, many, or a class for clones that have expanded.

j_gene: TRBJ2-1; d_gene: TRBD2; abundance: once; v_gene: TRBV20-1; len: 15; CDR3nt: TGCAGTGCGGCCATGGCGGGGGGGGCGTACAATGAGCAGTTCTTC; CDR3aa: CSAAMAGGAYNEQFF
j_gene: TRBJ1-1; d_gene: .; abundance: .; v_gene: TRBV4-3; len: 15; CDR3nt: TGCGCCAGCAGCCAAGATCCGGCCGGGACCACTGAAGCTTTCTTT; CDR3aa: CASSQDPAGTTEAFF
j_gene: TRBJ2-4; d_gene: .; abundance: few; v_gene: TRBV29-1; len: 15; CDR3nt: TGCAGCGTTGGGGTCAGGACACTAGCCAAAAACATTCAGTACTTC; CDR3aa: CSVGVRTLAKNIQYF
j_gene: TRBJ1-5; d_gene: TRBD1; abundance: few; v_gene: TRBV11-1; len: 17; CDR3nt: TGTGCCAGCAGCGAGGGACGAGGGACAGGGCTTAATCAGCCCCAGCATTTT; CDR3aa: CASSEGRGTGLNQPQHF
j_gene: TRBJ2-3; d_gene: .; abundance: .; v_gene: TRBV28; len: 12; CDR3nt: TGTGCCAGCAGTCTGGCTCACAATACGCAGTATTTT; CDR3aa: CASSLAHNTQYF
j_gene: TRBJ2-7; d_gene: .; abundance: .; v_gene: TRBV7-2; len: 15; CDR3nt: TGTGCTAGCAGCTTAGGGGGGGACGGGGTGGACGAGCAGTACTTC; CDR3aa: CASSLGGDGVDEQYF
j_gene: TRBJ2-7; d_gene: TRBD2; abundance: .; v_gene: TRBV6-2/TRBV6-3; len: 15; CDR3nt: TGTGCCAGCGTAATACGAGCGGGGAACTCCTACGAGCAGTACTTC; CDR3aa: CASVIRAGNSYEQYF
j_gene: TRBJ2-1; d_gene: .; abundance: few; v_gene: TRBV5-1; len: 13; CDR3nt: TGCGCCAGCAGCTCTTTGTCCGGGAATGAGCAGTTCTTC; CDR3aa: CASSSLSGNEQFF
j_gene: TRBJ2-1; d_gene: .; abundance: .; v_gene: TRBV4-2; len: 13; CDR3nt: TGTGCCAGCAGCCCTCCCAGGGAAGGTGAGCAGTTCTTC; CDR3aa: CASSPPREGEQFF
j_gene: TRBJ2-7; d_gene: .; abundance: .; v_gene: TRBV6-5; len: 15; CDR3nt: TGTGCCAGCAGTTACGGGGCAGAGTTTAGCTACGAGCAGTACTTC; CDR3aa: CASSYGAEFSYEQYF
j_gene: TRBJ1-1; d_gene: .; abundance: .; v_gene: TRBV12-3/TRBV12-4; len: 13; CDR3nt: TGTGCCAGCAGTTTAGGGGGTCTGCTGTGGGCTTTCTTT; CDR3aa: CASSLGGLLWAFF
j_gene: TRBJ2-1; d_gene: .; abundance: few; v_gene: TRBV20-1; len: 15; CDR3nt: TGCAGTGCTAGAGATGAGGGGGGCCGACTTTTTGAGCAGTTCTTC; CDR3aa: CSARDEGGRLFEQFF
j_gene: TRBJ2-1; d_gene: TRBD1; abundance: .; v_gene: TRBV7-9; len: 15; CDR3nt: TGTGCCGGCAGCTCGACAGGGGACTCCTACAATGAGCAGTTCTTC; CDR3aa: CAGSSTGDSYNEQFF
j_gene: TRBJ2-5; d_gene: TRBD2; abundance: few; v_gene: TRBV5-1; len: 14; CDR3nt: TGCGCCAGCACCCCCGGGACTACAAAAGAGACCCAGTACTTC; CDR3aa: CASTPGTTKETQYF
j_gene: TRBJ2-7; d_gene: .; abundance: .; v_gene: TRBV11-2; len: 14; CDR3nt: TGTGCCAGCAGCCTGCCGGGCGCACTCTACGAGCAGTACTTC; CDR3aa: CASSLPGALYEQYF
j_gene: TRBJ2-7; d_gene: .; abundance: .; v_gene: TRBV20-1; len: 11; CDR3nt: TGCAGTGCGGCGGGGATCTACGAGCAGTACTTC; CDR3aa: CSAAGIYEQYF
j_gene: TRBJ2-1; d_gene: TRBD2; abundance: .; v_gene: TRBV7-2; len: 17; CDR3nt: TGTGCCAGCAGCTCCAAGACTAGCGGATACTCCTACAATGAGCAGTTCTTC; CDR3aa: CASSSKTSGYSYNEQFF
j_gene: TRBJ2-1; d_gene: TRBD2; abundance: few; v_gene: TRBV7-9; len: 16; CDR3nt: TGTGCCAGCAGCTTCCGGACTAGCGGGGAAGTCAATGAGCAGTTCTTC; CDR3aa: CASSFRTSGEVNEQFF
j_gene: TRBJ1-1; d_gene: .; abundance: .; v_gene: TRBV7-9; len: 13; CDR3nt: TGTGCCAGCAGCTTATTGGGAGATGGTGAAGCTTTCTTT; CDR3aa: CASSLLGDGEAFF
j_gene: TRBJ2-2; d_gene: .; abundance: .; v_gene: TRBV20-1; len: 12; CDR3nt: TGCAGTGCTAGTCAGGGTTCCGGGGAGCTGTTTTTT; CDR3aa: CSASQGSGELFF
j_gene: TRBJ1-5; d_gene: .; abundance: .; v_gene: TRBV20-1; len: 10; CDR3nt: TGCAGTGCTCCCGGGCAGCCCCAGCATTTT; CDR3aa: CSAPGQPQHF
j_gene: TRBJ2-5; d_gene: TRBD2; abundance: .; v_gene: TRBV4-3; len: 17; CDR3nt: TGCGCCAGCAGCCTAGCGACTAGCGGGATAAGTGGGGAGACCCAGTACTTC; CDR3aa: CASSLATSGISGETQYF
j_gene: TRBJ2-7; d_gene: TRBD1; abundance: .; v_gene: TRBV12-3/TRBV12-4; len: 14; CDR3nt: TGTGCCAGCAGCTCACAGGGGCTTCACCACGAGCAGTACTTC; CDR3aa: CASSSQGLHHEQYF
j_gene: TRBJ2-3; d_gene: .; abundance: few; v_gene: TRBV12-3/TRBV12-4; len: 14; CDR3nt: TGTGCCAGCAGTTCCCCCGGGGATACAGATACGCAGTATTTT; CDR3aa: CASSSPGDTDTQYF
j_gene: TRBJ2-5; d_gene: TRBD1; abundance: .; v_gene: TRBV2; len: 16; CDR3nt: TGTGCCAGCAGTGCGCGGTGGGACAGCTCACAAGAGACCCAGTACTTC; CDR3aa: CASSARWDSSQETQYF